The rows below give T cell receptor beta chains drawn from one sample of a study of blood T cell repertoires in COVID-19. Sequenced by immunoSEQ multiplex PCR; TCRdb stores in-frame clones only, minus some. The sample has about 170,000 clones, approximately 82% seen once; the top ten hold 3.6%. The material sequenced was PBMCs or T cells enriched from blood (not recorded which). The receptors were gathered from a woman aged 50 to 60 in a cohort exposed to, infected with or recovered from COVID-19 (not recorded which). CDR3s include the opening cysteine and the closing phenylalanine or tryptophan. A D gene is named only where the DNA matches it firmly. Clone size is not always given. Where it is, it says once, few, many or a class for expanded clones.

TRBV11-2,NA,NA,TRBJ2-3,TGTGCCAGCAGTCAGCTAGGACAGCCCACAGATACGCAGTATTTT,CASSQLGQPTDTQYF
TRBV3-1/TRBV3-2,NA,TRBD2,TRBJ2-5,TGTGCCAGCAGCCAAGGGCTAGCGGTACAAGAGACCCAGTACTTC,CASSQGLAVQETQYF
TRBV29-1,NA,TRBD2,TRBJ2-2,TGCAGCGTCAAGGGGCTAGCGGGAGGGCCCACCGGGGAGCTGTTTTTT,CSVKGLAGGPTGELFF
TRBV21-1,NA,NA,TRBJ2-3,TGTGCCAGCAGCAAAGGGGGAAGGGGGGGCGCCCCGACTAGCACAGATACGCAGTATTTT,CASSKGGRGGAPTSTDTQYF
TRBV30,NA,NA,TRBJ1-6,TGTGCCTGGAGATTCACAGGGAAAAACTCACCCCTCCACTTT,CAWRFTGKNSPLHF
TRBV28,NA,TRBD1,TRBJ1-5,TGTGCCAGCAGATCCCAGGGGGCGAGCAATCAGCCCCAGCATTTT,CASRSQGASNQPQHF
TRBV27,NA,NA,TRBJ1-6,TGTGCCAGCAGTTTATACACGAGACTGACTGACTCACCCCTCCACTTT,CASSLYTRLTDSPLHF
TRBV3-1/TRBV3-2,NA,NA,TRBJ2-7,TGTGCCAGCAGCCAAGATAGGGGATCCTACGAGCAGTACTTC,CASSQDRGSYEQYF
TRBV6-1,NA,NA,TRBJ1-2,TGTGCCAGCAGTGAAGTGGGAGGGCTCTATGGCTACACCTTC,CASSEVGGLYGYTF
TRBV2,NA,TRBD1,TRBJ2-2,TGTGCCAGCAGTCAGGACAGGGGGGCGACCGGGGAGCTGTTTTTT,CASSQDRGATGELFF
TRBV5-1,few,TRBD1,TRBJ2-3,TGCGCCAGCAGCGATTCAGGGGGTTCTAAGGATACGCAGTATTTT,CASSDSGGSKDTQYF
TRBV15,NA,NA,TRBJ2-7,TGTGCCACCAGCAGACTGGGGGCCAGCGCCTACGAGCAGTACTTC,CATSRLGASAYEQYF
TRBV19,NA,TRBD1,TRBJ2-3,TGTGCCAGTAGTGCCGGGACAGGGAACACAGATACGCAGTATTTT,CASSAGTGNTDTQYF
TRBV28,few,TRBD1,TRBJ1-2,TGTGCCAGCAGTTTTTTAGGGGGCGAGAACTATGGCTACACCTTC,CASSFLGGENYGYTF
TRBV7-3,NA,NA,TRBJ2-6,TGTGCCAGCAGCCTCGGGTCTATCTCTGGGGCCAACGTCCTGACTTTC,CASSLGSISGANVLTF
TRBV28,NA,NA,TRBJ1-2,TGTGCCAGCAGTCTATTTTCGGGGGGAGGATACGCCTTC,CASSLFSGGGYAF
TRBV9,NA,NA,TRBJ2-5,TGTGCCAGCAGCGCCGAGGGAACGGGTGAAGAGACCCAGTACTTC,CASSAEGTGEETQYF
TRBV28,NA,TRBD1,TRBJ2-7,TGTGCCAGCAACACCGCCGGGACAGGAGGGGGGTCCTACGAGCAGTACTTC,CASNTAGTGGGSYEQYF
TRBV28,NA,TRBD1,TRBJ1-5,TGTGCCAGCAGTTTCGGGACAGGTAATCAGCCCCAGCATTTT,CASSFGTGNQPQHF
TRBV28,NA,TRBD2,TRBJ2-7,TGTGCCAGCAGTGGCGGGGGGGAAAATCCCTACGAGCAGTACTTC,CASSGGGENPYEQYF
TRBV30,NA,TRBD2,TRBJ2-7,TGTGCCTGGAGTGTAAATAAAGGGGATAGCGGGAGTGCCACAAGCGAGCAGTACTTC,CAWSVNKGDSGSATSEQYF
TRBV6-5,NA,TRBD2,TRBJ2-1,TGTGCCAGCAGGCGGGGGGATGAGCAGTTCTTC,CASRRGDEQFF